This is a list of T cell receptor beta chains from one sample in a study of blood T cell repertoires in COVID-19. The table came from immunoSEQ multiplex PCR; TCRdb's copy has only in-frame clones and leaves some out. The data hold roughly 200,000 clones, with around 89% observed a single time. Sequenced material: peripheral blood. The receptor set was obtained from a man aged 45 to 65 with acute or convalescent COVID-19. CDR3s include the opening cysteine and the closing phenylalanine or tryptophan. Some rows have no size entry. The others give once, few or many, or a class for an expanded clone.

V gene: TRBV28; clone size: -; CDR3 length: 15; J gene: TRBJ2-5; CDR3 protein: CASRSGGQAQETQYF
V gene: TRBV18; clone size: -; CDR3 length: 15; J gene: TRBJ2-1; CDR3 protein: CASSPGLGGGNEQFF
V gene: TRBV6-5; clone size: -; CDR3 length: 16; J gene: TRBJ1-4; CDR3 protein: CASSYSTAGPGEKLFF
V gene: TRBV28; clone size: -; CDR3 length: 20; J gene: TRBJ2-2; CDR3 protein: CASSYLSGPGLAGTTGELFF
V gene: TRBV10-3; clone size: -; CDR3 length: 14; J gene: TRBJ1-2; CDR3 protein: CAIRRTGAEDGYTF
V gene: TRBV6-5; clone size: -; CDR3 length: 13; J gene: TRBJ2-2; CDR3 protein: CASREGYTGELFF
V gene: TRBV28; clone size: -; CDR3 length: 16; J gene: TRBJ2-3; CDR3 protein: CASSETRRGVTDTQYF
V gene: TRBV5-1; clone size: once; CDR3 length: 16; J gene: TRBJ2-2; CDR3 protein: CASSLTVVQGTGELFF
V gene: TRBV19; clone size: few; CDR3 length: 16; J gene: TRBJ2-2; CDR3 protein: CASSIFGGTNTGELFF
V gene: TRBV11-2; clone size: -; CDR3 length: 15; J gene: TRBJ2-2; CDR3 protein: CASSLRTGRTGELFF
V gene: TRBV11-2; clone size: -; CDR3 length: 17; J gene: TRBJ2-7; CDR3 protein: CASSLDIMASGSSEQYF
V gene: TRBV7-6; clone size: once; CDR3 length: 15; J gene: TRBJ2-1; CDR3 protein: CASSLGGGRYNEQFF
V gene: TRBV4-1; clone size: -; CDR3 length: 15; J gene: TRBJ2-1; CDR3 protein: CASSLADLSYNEQFF
V gene: TRBV6-1; clone size: -; CDR3 length: 17; J gene: TRBJ2-3; CDR3 protein: CASSEQPSGRRTDTQYF